A selection of T cell receptor beta chains follows, all from one sample in a study of blood T cell repertoires in COVID-19. Clones were read by immunoSEQ multiplex PCR, and TCRdb kept only the in-frame ones, dropping some. The data show over 100,000 clones, with more than 85% seen just once and about 3% held by the top ten. The sample comprised peripheral blood. The source of these receptors is a man aged 45 to 65 with active or convalescent COVID-19. Both conserved end residues are part of each CDR3. The order of the fields is clone size, D gene, J gene, V gene, CDR3 protein, CDR3 DNA. A D gene is named only where the DNA matches it firmly. Clone size is given for some rows only: seen once, a few or many times, or a class if the clone is expanded.

abundance: NA
d_gene: TRBD1
j_gene: TRBJ2-3
v_gene: TRBV10-1
CDR3aa: CASSLQGETDTQYF
CDR3nt: TGCGCCAGCAGTCTCCAGGGGGAAACAGATACGCAGTATTTT

abundance: NA
d_gene: TRBD2
j_gene: TRBJ2-1
v_gene: TRBV24-1
CDR3aa: CATSALGGGGGNEQFF
CDR3nt: TGTGCCACCAGTGCCCTGGGGGGGGGAGGCGGCAATGAGCAGTTCTTC

abundance: NA
d_gene: TRBD1
j_gene: TRBJ2-7
v_gene: TRBV27
CDR3aa: CATGTGRYEQYF
CDR3nt: TGTGCCACCGGGACAGGGAGGTACGAGCAGTACTTC

abundance: NA
d_gene: TRBD2
j_gene: TRBJ2-7
v_gene: TRBV7-2
CDR3aa: CASSSSGVLAGGEQYF
CDR3nt: TGTGCCAGCAGCTCTAGCGGGGTGCTAGCGGGGGGTGAGCAGTACTTC

abundance: NA
d_gene: TRBD2
j_gene: TRBJ2-3
v_gene: TRBV4-1
CDR3aa: CASSQDLRTSPDTQYF
CDR3nt: TGCGCCAGCAGCCAAGATCTTCGGACTAGCCCAGATACGCAGTATTTT

abundance: NA
d_gene: NA
j_gene: TRBJ1-2
v_gene: TRBV29-1
CDR3aa: CSVPGGRDYGYTF
CDR3nt: TGCAGCGTCCCGGGGGGAAGGGACTATGGCTACACCTTC

abundance: NA
d_gene: TRBD1
j_gene: TRBJ1-6
v_gene: TRBV5-4
CDR3aa: CASSFGQVHNSPLHF
CDR3nt: TGTGCCAGCAGCTTTGGACAGGTCCACAATTCACCCCTCCACTTT

abundance: NA
d_gene: TRBD1
j_gene: TRBJ1-2
v_gene: TRBV5-1
CDR3aa: CASSLGPRQGTEGYTF
CDR3nt: TGCGCCAGCAGCTTGGGGCCTAGACAGGGGACAGAGGGCTACACCTTC

abundance: NA
d_gene: TRBD2
j_gene: TRBJ2-1
v_gene: TRBV6-5
CDR3aa: CASRLNRGGEQFF
CDR3nt: TGTGCCAGCCGCCTGAATCGGGGGGGTGAGCAGTTCTTC

abundance: once
d_gene: TRBD1
j_gene: TRBJ2-7
v_gene: TRBV14
CDR3aa: CASSQGRDRGKYF
CDR3nt: TGTGCCAGCAGCCAAGGTCGGGACAGGGGCAAGTACTTC

abundance: NA
d_gene: TRBD1
j_gene: TRBJ1-2
v_gene: TRBV29-1
CDR3aa: CSVFSGTGFHGYTF
CDR3nt: TGCAGCGTTTTCTCCGGGACAGGGTTTCATGGCTACACCTTC

abundance: NA
d_gene: NA
j_gene: TRBJ2-3
v_gene: TRBV18
CDR3aa: CASSPSRTETDTQYF
CDR3nt: TGTGCCAGCTCACCTTCGAGGACAGAGACAGATACGCAGTATTTT

abundance: NA
d_gene: NA
j_gene: TRBJ2-2
v_gene: TRBV2
CDR3aa: CASSAPDNWASTGELFF
CDR3nt: TGTGCCAGCAGTGCCCCCGACAACTGGGCAAGCACCGGGGAGCTGTTTTTT

abundance: NA
d_gene: NA
j_gene: TRBJ2-1
v_gene: TRBV19
CDR3aa: CASSSGDSYNEQFF
CDR3nt: TGTGCCAGTAGTAGCGGGGACTCCTACAATGAGCAGTTCTTC

abundance: NA
d_gene: NA
j_gene: TRBJ1-1
v_gene: TRBV10-2
CDR3aa: CASRPRETEAFF
CDR3nt: TGCGCCAGCAGGCCCAGGGAAACTGAAGCTTTCTTT

abundance: NA
d_gene: TRBD1
j_gene: TRBJ1-4
v_gene: TRBV5-5
CDR3aa: CASSSGQGREKLFF
CDR3nt: TGTGCCAGCAGCTCGGGACAGGGTCGGGAAAAACTGTTTTTT

abundance: NA
d_gene: NA
j_gene: TRBJ1-3
v_gene: TRBV19
CDR3aa: CASTVGASGSGNTIYF
CDR3nt: TGTGCCAGTACCGTGGGAGCGTCTGGCTCTGGAAACACCATATATTTT

abundance: NA
d_gene: NA
j_gene: TRBJ1-1
v_gene: TRBV2
CDR3aa: CASSESLVTEAFF
CDR3nt: TGTGCCAGCAGTGAAAGCTTAGTCACTGAAGCTTTCTTT

abundance: NA
d_gene: TRBD1
j_gene: TRBJ2-3
v_gene: TRBV3-1/TRBV3-2
CDR3aa: CASGETGAQYF
CDR3nt: TGTGCCAGCGGGGAGACAGGGGCGCAGTATTTT

abundance: NA
d_gene: TRBD1
j_gene: TRBJ2-5
v_gene: TRBV7-2
CDR3aa: CASSGQVWGETQYF
CDR3nt: TGTGCCAGCAGCGGACAGGTTTGGGGAGAGACCCAGTACTTC

abundance: once
d_gene: NA
j_gene: TRBJ1-3
v_gene: TRBV30
CDR3aa: CAWTGSYSGNTIYF
CDR3nt: TGTGCCTGGACAGGGTCGTACTCTGGAAACACCATATATTTT

abundance: NA
d_gene: TRBD1
j_gene: TRBJ2-5
v_gene: TRBV28
CDR3aa: CASSPPGQGARETQYF
CDR3nt: TGTGCCAGCAGTCCACCCGGACAGGGGGCTCGTGAGACCCAGTACTTC

abundance: NA
d_gene: NA
j_gene: TRBJ1-5
v_gene: TRBV27
CDR3aa: CASRPGTGVDQPQHF
CDR3nt: TGTGCCAGCAGACCGGGAACGGGGGTCGATCAGCCCCAGCATTTT

abundance: few
d_gene: TRBD1
j_gene: TRBJ1-5
v_gene: TRBV7-2
CDR3aa: CASSLSRQGVHSNQPQHF
CDR3nt: TGTGCCAGCAGCTTATCGAGGCAGGGGGTTCATAGCAATCAGCCCCAGCATTTT

abundance: NA
d_gene: TRBD2
j_gene: TRBJ2-3
v_gene: TRBV4-1
CDR3aa: CASSQGAPSGSRTDTQYF
CDR3nt: TGCGCCAGCAGCCAAGGGGCCCCTAGCGGGAGCCGCACAGATACGCAGTATTTT

abundance: NA
d_gene: TRBD1
j_gene: TRBJ1-2
v_gene: TRBV10-2
CDR3aa: CASGKGAGATYGYTF
CDR3nt: TGCGCCAGCGGCAAGGGGGCAGGGGCTACCTATGGCTACACCTTC

abundance: NA
d_gene: NA
j_gene: TRBJ1-6
v_gene: TRBV6-5
CDR3aa: CASSTDYNSPLHF
CDR3nt: TGTGCCAGCAGTACAGATTATAATTCACCCCTCCACTTT

abundance: NA
d_gene: NA
j_gene: TRBJ1-6
v_gene: TRBV3-1/TRBV3-2
CDR3aa: CASSQGRWRGNYNSPLHF
CDR3nt: TGTGCCAGCAGCCAAGGTAGATGGAGGGGCAACTATAATTCACCCCTCCACTTT

abundance: NA
d_gene: NA
j_gene: TRBJ1-2
v_gene: TRBV3-1/TRBV3-2
CDR3aa: CASSQGDKPYGYTF
CDR3nt: TGTGCCAGCAGCCAAGGAGACAAGCCGTATGGCTACACCTTC

abundance: NA
d_gene: NA
j_gene: TRBJ1-1
v_gene: TRBV27
CDR3aa: CASSFFATTSHTEAFF
CDR3nt: TGTGCCAGCAGTTTCTTTGCTACGACAAGCCACACTGAAGCTTTCTTT

abundance: NA
d_gene: NA
j_gene: TRBJ2-5
v_gene: TRBV5-1
CDR3aa: CASSLGQSTETQYF
CDR3nt: TGCGCCAGCAGCCTGGGACAATCTACCGAGACCCAGTACTTC

abundance: NA
d_gene: NA
j_gene: TRBJ1-3
v_gene: TRBV12-5
CDR3aa: CASWGREGGSGNTIYF
CDR3nt: TGTGCTAGTTGGGGAAGGGAAGGGGGCTCTGGAAACACCATATATTTT

abundance: NA
d_gene: TRBD1
j_gene: TRBJ1-2
v_gene: TRBV19
CDR3aa: CASSTGTVGGYTF
CDR3nt: TGTGCCAGTAGTACCGGGACAGTAGGGGGCTACACCTTC

abundance: NA
d_gene: TRBD1
j_gene: TRBJ1-2
v_gene: TRBV29-1
CDR3aa: CSVFPGQGGYGYTF
CDR3nt: TGCAGCGTTTTTCCGGGACAGGGAGGCTATGGCTACACCTTC

abundance: few
d_gene: NA
j_gene: TRBJ1-2
v_gene: TRBV6-2/TRBV6-3
CDR3aa: CASSRGSSGYTF
CDR3nt: TGTGCCAGCAGTCGGGGGTCATCCGGCTACACCTTC

abundance: NA
d_gene: TRBD1
j_gene: TRBJ2-3
v_gene: TRBV7-6
CDR3aa: CASSPGTGSTDTQYF
CDR3nt: TGTGCCAGCAGCCCTGGGACAGGTAGCACAGATACGCAGTATTTT

abundance: NA
d_gene: TRBD2
j_gene: TRBJ2-5
v_gene: TRBV29-1
CDR3aa: CSGKRGANLQETQYF
CDR3nt: TGCAGCGGAAAGCGGGGTGCAAACCTCCAAGAGACCCAGTACTTC

abundance: NA
d_gene: NA
j_gene: TRBJ1-4
v_gene: TRBV19
CDR3aa: CASSAGWANEKLFF
CDR3nt: TGTGCCAGTAGTGCAGGGTGGGCTAATGAAAAACTGTTTTTT

abundance: NA
d_gene: NA
j_gene: TRBJ2-4
v_gene: TRBV18
CDR3aa: CASSPTTGVGPKNIQYF
CDR3nt: TGTGCCAGCTCACCAACGACAGGAGTTGGGCCCAAAAACATTCAGTACTTC

abundance: NA
d_gene: TRBD1
j_gene: TRBJ1-5
v_gene: TRBV6-1
CDR3aa: CASSETGGRSNQPQHF
CDR3nt: TGTGCCAGCAGTGAGACAGGGGGCAGGAGCAATCAGCCCCAGCATTTT